The 23 T cell receptor beta chains given below trace back to one sample, sequenced in a study of CD8 T cells in ankylosing spondylitis. TCRdb recomputed calls from the 5' RACE reads with MiXCR, one row per CDR3 protein. Seen here are 150,000 to 200,000 distinct CDR3 sequences, roughly 11% observed once, and the top ten hold 29%. Sequencing input: blood, either unsorted or a sorted T cell fraction (not recorded which). These receptors were obtained from a male donor with ankylosing spondylitis or in good health (not recorded which).

This clonotype has at least ten counts. This sequence joins TRBV29-1 and TRBJ1-2; no reliable D call. The V and J ends lost 4 bases and 7 bases respectively, with 10 bases between them. The CDR3 consists of 11 residues. Germline CDR1 and CDR2: SQVTM and ANQGSEA. CDR3 coding DNA: TGCAGCGTTGTCCGGGCTGGTGGCTACACCTTC. Translating it yields CSVVRAGGYTF.

This clonotype showed up many times. J is TRBJ1-1 and V is TRBV5-1, with 8 bases fitting TRBD1. The V gene end was trimmed by 0 bases and the J gene end by 1 base; junction bases not matched to a gene: 5. The CDR3 contains 16 residues. Germline V gene lookup returns CDR1 SGHRS and CDR2 YFSETQ. The CDR3 DNA is TGCGCCAGCAGCTTGGAACCGGACAGGGCGAACACTGAAGCTTTCTTT. This encodes CASSLEPDRANTEAFF.

In this sample, this clonotype turned up many times. CDR3 sequence (DNA): TGTGCCAGCAGCTTGGGGACCAGCACAGATACGCAGTATTTT. It yields the protein CASSLGTSTDTQYF. The chain couples TRBV5-6 to TRBJ2-3; no definite D call. Germline V gene lookup returns CDR1 SGHDT and CDR2 YYEEEE. This CDR3 has 14 residues. The ends were cut back, 0 bases at V and 0 bases at J, with 5 bases in the middle.

This clonotype was observed many times. V usage is TRBV4-3 and J usage is TRBJ1-5; tentative D call: TRBD1 (5 bases). The CDR3 loop spans 16 amino acids. V gave up 0 bases and J gave up 0 bases, with 9 bases separating them. Germline assignment: CDR1 LGHNA and CDR2 YSLEER. The CDR3 region is CASSQDRAVSNQPQHF. The CDR3 DNA follows: TGCGCCAGCAGCCAAGACAGGGCTGTTAGCAATCAGCCCCAGCATTTT.

The chain joins TRBV3-1 to TRBJ2-3; tentatively, D is TRBD2 (5 bases). From germline, CDR1 is LGHDT and CDR2 YNNKEL (reference sequence). This CDR3 region has 13 residues. V lost 1 base, J lost 4 bases, and 6 bases lay in between. The CDR3 here is CASSQGGSDTQYF. The CDR3 DNA is TGTGCCAGCAGCCAAGGAGGGTCAGATACGCAGTATTTT.

This clonotype showed up many times. This chain links TRBV12-3 or TRBV12-4 with TRBJ1-2, with D perhaps matching TRBD1 (5 bases). V was shortened by 4 bases and J by 1 base, with 7 bases between the two germline ends. This CDR3 contains 13 residues. The CDR3 bases are TGTGCCAGCAGTTGGACACTTAACTATGGCTACACCTTC. Protein sequence: CASSWTLNYGYTF.

Ten or more counts support this clonotype. The rearrangement links TRBV28 to TRBJ1-1; D is unclear. CDR3 length equals 15 residues. Germline CDR1 and CDR2: MDHEN and SYDVKM. The V end was cut by 3 bases, the J end by 0 bases, with 11 bases between. The CDR3 protein is CASSLDGRMNTEAFF. As DNA, the CDR3 is TGTGCCAGCAGTTTGGATGGCCGGATGAACACTGAAGCTTTCTTT.

This clonotype was observed many times. The chain couples TRBV25-1 to TRBJ2-2; 10 bases are a match to TRBD1. The germline V gene has CDR1 MGHDK and CDR2 SYGVNS. This CDR3 contains 15 residues. The ends lost 8 bases at V and 6 bases at J; junction bases unmatched: 9. CDR3: CASRTRDRGAGELFF. CDR3 nucleotide sequence: TGTGCCAGCCGGACCCGGGACAGGGGCGCCGGGGAGCTGTTTTTT.

In this sample, this clonotype turned up many times. CDR3 nucleotides: TGCGCCAGCACTTTACGACAGGGCGGCGGTGAAGCTTTCTTT. Amino acids: CASTLRQGGGEAFF. V usage is TRBV5-1 and J usage is TRBJ1-1; 7 nucleotides align to TRBD1. CDR3 length equals 14 residues. Trimming removed 6 bases from V and 7 bases from J; junction bases left unmatched: 12. The germline V gene has CDR1 SGHRS and CDR2 YFSETQ.

This chain connects TRBV15 to TRBJ2-3, with TRBD2 matching 7 bases. The germline CDR1 and CDR2 sequences are LNHNV and YYDKDF (reference sequence). The junction had 4 bases not matched to a gene; V was cut back by 1 base and J by 0 bases. CDR3 length: 16 residues. CDR3 residues: CATSRVLAASTDTQYF. CDR3 nucleotide sequence: TGTGCCACCAGCAGAGTTCTAGCGGCTAGCACAGATACGCAGTATTTT.

This clonotype appeared many times. This chain joins TRBV6-2 or TRBV6-3 and TRBJ2-7; no reliable D call. This CDR3 comprises 13 residues. V lost 3 bases and J lost 2, with 8 bases in between. The V gene's germline CDR1 is MNHEY and CDR2 SVGEGT. For the CDR3, the DNA is TGTGCCAGCAGTTATTCATCGCCCTACGAGCAGTACTTC. This translates into CASSYSSPYEQYF.

Only a few counts were recorded for this clonotype. This sequence joins TRBV20-1 and TRBJ2-7; 10 bases fit TRBD1. The CDR3 totals 14 residues. The ends lost 3 bases at V and 3 bases at J; junction bases unmatched: 5. Looked up from germline, CDR1 is DFQATT and CDR2 is SNEGSKA (reference sequence). CDR3 region: CSARSDRGLYEQYF. CDR3 bases: TGCAGTGCTAGGTCCGACAGGGGGCTCTACGAGCAGTACTTC.

The chain is built from TRBV7-8 and TRBJ2-1, with D perhaps matching TRBD2 (6 bases). V lost 2 bases and J lost 1, with 9 bases in between. There are 15 residues in the CDR3. CDR1 is SGHVS and CDR2 is FQNEAQ in the germline V gene. CDR3 sequence reads: CASSLRDLSYNEQFF. The CDR3, as DNA: TGTGCCAGCAGCTTAAGGGACTTATCCTACAATGAGCAGTTCTTC.

This clonotype was found many times. The chain is built from TRBV29-1 and TRBJ2-2, with a possible D match to TRBD1 (5 bases). There are 14 residues in the CDR3. Germline loops: CDR1 SQVTM, CDR2 ANQGSEA. Trimming removed 4 bases at V and 1 base at J, with 10 bases between. The CDR3 nucleotides read TGCAGCGTTGTCCCAGGGCTGAACACCGGGGAGCTGTTTTTT. Its translation: CSVVPGLNTGELFF.

This clonotype was recorded many times. The genes are TRBV4-1 and TRBJ2-7; 9 nucleotides agree with TRBD2. The CDR3 is 17 residues long. Germline V gene lookup returns CDR1 MGHRA and CDR2 YSYEKL. V trimming: 1 base; J trimming: 1 base; junction bases outside the gene matches: 8. CDR3 DNA: TGCGCCAGCAGCCAAGTTTGGTTAGCGGGGGTATCCTACGAGCAGTACTTC. Translation gives CASSQVWLAGVSYEQYF.

The chain employs TRBV3-1 and TRBJ1-2; D not resolved. CDR1 is LGHDT, CDR2 YNNKEL, per germline (reference sequence). This CDR3 region has 13 residues. With 1 base removed from V and 8 bases from J, the gap between germline ends came to 11 bases. The CDR3 nucleotides are TGTGCCAGCAGCCAAGGAAGCTTCGGGGGCTACACCTTC. It is translated as CASSQGSFGGYTF.

This clonotype was counted many times. J is TRBJ2-2 and V is TRBV28, with D possibly being TRBD1 or TRBD2 (6 bases each). Germline-derived CDR1 and CDR2 are MDHEN and SYDVKM. The V gene lost 10 bases and the J gene lost 2 bases, with 20 bases spanning the gap. The CDR3 is 16 residues long. The CDR3 DNA reads as TGTGCCACCAAGGGGGGTGTGCTAATCAACACCGGGGAGCTGTTTTTT. Its translation is CATKGGVLINTGELFF.

This clonotype was counted many times. The rearrangement uses TRBV27 and TRBJ2-7; D uncertain. The V and J ends lost 2 bases and 3 bases respectively, with 8 bases between them. The CDR3 runs 13 residues. CDR1 is MNHEY, CDR2 SMNVEV, per germline (reference sequence). CDR3 sequence (DNA): TGTGCCAGCAGTTTACATGTCAACTACGAGCAGTACTTC. Translating it yields CASSLHVNYEQYF.

This clonotype was seen ten or more times. This sequence joins TRBV5-6 and TRBJ2-5; tentatively, D is TRBD1 or TRBD2 (6 bases each). Germline CDR1 SGHDT, CDR2 YYEEEE. The V end lost 3 bases, the J end lost 0 bases, and 12 bases lay between the germline ends. The CDR3 is 15 amino acids. The CDR3 spells CASSSRGGYQETQYF. Written as DNA, the CDR3 is TGTGCCAGCAGCTCAAGAGGGGGGTACCAAGAGACCCAGTACTTC.

This clonotype has ten or more counts. J is TRBJ2-3 and V is TRBV5-1; D remains ambiguous. The CDR3 has 13 amino acids. Trimming took 0 bases from V and 4 from J, leaving 6 bases between them. The V gene's germline CDR1 is SGHRS and CDR2 YFSETQ. The CDR3 here is CASSLGSSDTQYF. The CDR3 DNA reads TGCGCCAGCAGCTTGGGGAGTTCAGATACGCAGTATTTT.

This clonotype was seen ten or more times. CDR3 region: CASSVVGLAGETQYF. CDR3 DNA: TGTGCCAGCAGCGTAGTTGGACTAGCGGGGGAGACGCAGTATTTT. V usage is TRBV9 and J usage is TRBJ2-3; TRBD2 agrees at 13 bases. V gave up 0 bases and J gave up 9 bases; unmatched junction bases: 4. The CDR3 runs 15 residues. Looked up from germline, CDR1 is SGDLS and CDR2 is YYNGEE.

This clonotype was observed at least ten times. The chain carries TRBV24-1 and TRBJ1-2; possibly TRBD1 for D (5 bases). V was clipped by 4 bases and J by 4 bases, with 9 bases between them. CDR3 length equals 13 residues. Germline V CDR1 and CDR2: KGHDR, SFDVKD. CDR3 sequence (DNA): TGTGCCACCAGTGACAGGGCCCTCTATGGCTACACCTTC. This gives the protein CATSDRALYGYTF.

This clonotype was counted ten times or more. J is TRBJ1-1 and V is TRBV29-1; 7 positions agree with TRBD1. The CDR3 totals 18 residues. V shed 3 bases, J shed 0 bases, and the junction held 16 bases outside the gene matches. The germline gives CDR1 SQVTM, CDR2 ANQGSEA. CDR3: CSVDPTGGGSFMNTEAFF. The CDR3 coding sequence is TGCAGCGTTGACCCTACCGGAGGGGGCAGCTTCATGAACACTGAAGCTTTCTTT.